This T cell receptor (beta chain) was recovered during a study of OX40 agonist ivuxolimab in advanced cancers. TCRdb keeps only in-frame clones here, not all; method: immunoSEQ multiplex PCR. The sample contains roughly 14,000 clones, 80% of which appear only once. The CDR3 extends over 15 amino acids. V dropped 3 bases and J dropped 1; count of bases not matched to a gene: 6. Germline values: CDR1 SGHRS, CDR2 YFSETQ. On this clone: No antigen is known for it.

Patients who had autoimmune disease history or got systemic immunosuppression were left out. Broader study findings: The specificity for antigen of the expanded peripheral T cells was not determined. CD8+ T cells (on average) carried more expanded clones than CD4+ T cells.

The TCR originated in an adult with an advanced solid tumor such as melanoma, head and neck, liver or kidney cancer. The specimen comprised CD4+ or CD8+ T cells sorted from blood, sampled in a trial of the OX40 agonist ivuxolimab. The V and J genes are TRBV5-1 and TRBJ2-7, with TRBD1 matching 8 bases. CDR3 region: CASSSGQGGSYEQYF. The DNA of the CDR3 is TGCGCCAGCAGCTCCGGACAGGGTGGATCCTACGAGCAGTACTTC.